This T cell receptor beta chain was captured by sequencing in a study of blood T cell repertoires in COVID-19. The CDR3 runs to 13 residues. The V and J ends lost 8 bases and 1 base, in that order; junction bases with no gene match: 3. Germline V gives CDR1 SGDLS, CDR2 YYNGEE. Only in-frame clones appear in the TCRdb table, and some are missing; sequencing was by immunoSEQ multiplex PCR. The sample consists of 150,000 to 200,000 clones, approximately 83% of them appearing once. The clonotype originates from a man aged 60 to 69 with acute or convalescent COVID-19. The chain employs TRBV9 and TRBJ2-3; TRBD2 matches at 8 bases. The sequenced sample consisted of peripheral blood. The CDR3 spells CASTGGGTDTQYF. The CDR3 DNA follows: TGTGCCAGTACGGGGGGGGGCACAGATACGCAGTATTTT.